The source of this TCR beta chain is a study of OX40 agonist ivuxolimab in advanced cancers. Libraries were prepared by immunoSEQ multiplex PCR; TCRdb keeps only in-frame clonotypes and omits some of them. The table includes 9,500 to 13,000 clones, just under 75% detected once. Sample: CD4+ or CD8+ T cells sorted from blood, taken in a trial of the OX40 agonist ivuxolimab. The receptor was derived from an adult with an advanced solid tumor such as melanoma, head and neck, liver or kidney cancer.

The chain's CDR3 is CASSKFGPLLTGNTIYF. The CDR3 DNA reads TGCGCCAGCAGCAAGTTCGGTCCCCTTCTTACTGGAAACACCATATATTTT. The J gene is TRBJ1-3, the V gene TRBV4-1; D remains unclear. CDR3 length: 17 residues. The germline gives CDR1 MGHRA, CDR2 YSYEKL. The V end was cut by 5 bases, the J end by 2 bases, with 19 bases between.